Listed below are T cell receptor beta chains from one sample, sequenced in a study of blood T cells in healthy people across ages. TCRdb re-derived calls from the 5' RACE reads in MiXCR, one entry per CDR3 protein. The table records under 2,000,000 distinct CDR3 sequences, about 49% of them present only once. Sequencing input: blood. All receptors come from a woman aged 40 to 50 in good health. Each CDR3 is given with its conserved first and last residue. Each record gives: V gene, D gene, clone size, J gene, CDR3 protein, CDR3 DNA. D genes are given only for firm matches. The listing skips clone size in some rows; elsewhere it reads once, few, many or a size class.

V: TRBV29-1; D: TRBD2; size: NA; J: TRBJ2-3; CDR3: CSAPSRLAGGRLDTQYF; DNA: TGCAGCGCTCCCTCGCGGCTAGCGGGGGGACGTTTAGATACGCAGTATTTT
V: TRBV29-1; D: NA; size: many; J: TRBJ2-7; CDR3: CSVALDRYEQYF; DNA: TGCAGCGTTGCCCTCGACAGATACGAGCAGTACTTC
V: TRBV5-1; D: TRBD2; size: few; J: TRBJ2-3; CDR3: CASRTSVSTDTQYF; DNA: TGCGCCAGCAGGACTAGCGTCAGCACAGATACGCAGTATTTT
V: TRBV7-2; D: NA; size: NA; J: TRBJ2-7; CDR3: CASSPQGGAGLKEQYF; DNA: TGTGCCAGCAGCCCCCAGGGGGGGGCAGGCTTAAAAGAGCAGTACTTC
V: TRBV1; D: NA; size: NA; J: TRBJ2-1; CDR3: CTSSQRGLAVHNEQFF; DNA: TGCACCAGCAGCCAACGCGGACTAGCCGTTCACAATGAGCAGTTCTTC
V: TRBV19; D: NA; size: NA; J: TRBJ2-1; CDR3: CASQPWRQGDNEQFF; DNA: TGTGCCTCCCAACCGTGGAGGCAGGGTGACAATGAGCAGTTCTTC
V: TRBV4-2; D: NA; size: NA; J: TRBJ1-2; CDR3: CASSQTLGDSSNYGYTF; DNA: TGTGCCAGCAGCCAGACCTTAGGAGACAGTAGTAACTATGGCTACACCTTC
V: TRBV20-1; D: NA; size: NA; J: TRBJ1-5; CDR3: CSARGVSNQPQHF; DNA: TGCAGTGCTAGGGGTGTTAGCAATCAGCCCCAGCATTTT
V: TRBV7-2; D: NA; size: NA; J: TRBJ1-5; CDR3: CASSVAGIGQPQHF; DNA: TGTGCCAGCAGCGTAGCAGGGATTGGGCAGCCCCAGCATTTT
V: TRBV20-1; D: NA; size: NA; J: TRBJ2-6; CDR3: CSASAGFSGANVLTF; DNA: TGCAGTGCCAGCGCGGGCTTCTCTGGGGCCAACGTCCTGACTTTC
V: TRBV5-5; D: TRBD2; size: few; J: TRBJ2-3; CDR3: CASSRTSGHTDTQYF; DNA: TGTGCCAGCAGCCGAACTAGCGGCCACACAGATACGCAGTATTTT
V: TRBV6-5; D: NA; size: NA; J: TRBJ2-7; CDR3: CASAVTPYEQYF; DNA: TGTGCTTCAGCGGTGACCCCCTACGAGCAGTACTTC
V: TRBV5-1; D: NA; size: NA; J: TRBJ1-4; CDR3: CASSLRGSANEKLFF; DNA: TGCGCCAGCAGCTTGCGGGGAAGTGCTAATGAAAAACTGTTTTTT
V: TRBV2; D: NA; size: NA; J: TRBJ2-1; CDR3: CASSGQLQGDEQFF; DNA: TGTGCCAGCAGTGGGCAGTTACAAGGCGATGAGCAGTTCTTC
V: TRBV5-5; D: NA; size: NA; J: TRBJ2-7; CDR3: CATSFRDNLSYEQYF; DNA: TGTGCCACCAGTTTCCGGGACAACCTTTCCTACGAGCAGTACTTC
V: TRBV2; D: TRBD2; size: NA; J: TRBJ2-3; CDR3: CASRRLAGRTDTQYF; DNA: TGTGCCAGCCGGCGGCTAGCGGGGAGGACAGATACGCAGTATTTT
V: TRBV24-1; D: NA; size: NA; J: TRBJ2-5; CDR3: CATSLGRTSQETQYF; DNA: TGTGCCACCAGCCTGGGTCGGACGTCCCAAGAGACCCAGTACTTC
V: TRBV15; D: NA; size: few; J: TRBJ1-2; CDR3: CATSMLGWQDYGYTF; DNA: TGTGCCACCAGCATGCTTGGGTGGCAGGATTATGGCTACACCTTC
V: TRBV20-1; D: TRBD2; size: few; J: TRBJ2-3; CDR3: CSARTSGGNTQYF; DNA: TGCAGTGCTAGGACTAGCGGGGGAAATACGCAGTATTTT
V: TRBV20-1; D: TRBD2; size: NA; J: TRBJ2-7; CDR3: CSVLSGAAYEQYF; DNA: TGCAGTGTTCTAAGCGGGGCCGCCTACGAGCAGTACTTC
V: TRBV6-5; D: NA; size: few; J: TRBJ2-3; CDR3: CASKGGSSTDTQYF; DNA: TGTGCCAGCAAGGGCGGCTCGAGCACAGATACGCAGTATTTT
V: TRBV20-1; D: NA; size: NA; J: TRBJ2-3; CDR3: CSARAGDGYTQYF; DNA: TGCAGTGCTAGAGCGGGGGACGGATATACGCAGTATTTT
V: TRBV7-9; D: TRBD1; size: NA; J: TRBJ2-7; CDR3: CASGLSQTGSYEQYF; DNA: TGTGCCAGCGGGTTATCTCAGACAGGGTCCTACGAGCAGTACTTC
V: TRBV20-1; D: TRBD2; size: NA; J: TRBJ2-5; CDR3: CSVSRGTSPPETQYF; DNA: TGCAGTGTTAGCCGGGGGACTAGTCCGCCGGAGACCCAGTACTTC
V: TRBV4-2; D: NA; size: NA; J: TRBJ2-1; CDR3: CASSQLPEGEPFF; DNA: TGTGCCAGCAGCCAACTGCCAGAGGGTGAGCCGTTCTTC
V: TRBV27; D: TRBD1; size: NA; J: TRBJ2-1; CDR3: CASSPLGQGVRGEQFF; DNA: TGTGCCAGCAGTCCGCTGGGGCAGGGGGTTAGGGGAGAGCAGTTCTTC
V: TRBV4-2; D: NA; size: NA; J: TRBJ1-2; CDR3: CVSSLQTREVYGYTF; DNA: TGTGTCAGCAGCCTTCAGACGCGAGAGGTCTATGGCTACACCTTC
V: TRBV20-1; D: TRBD1; size: few; J: TRBJ2-4; CDR3: CSASPDRGKNIQYF; DNA: TGCAGTGCTAGCCCAGACAGGGGCAAAAACATTCAGTACTTC
V: TRBV20-1; D: NA; size: NA; J: TRBJ2-4; CDR3: CSARRAPGKKNIQYF; DNA: TGCAGTGCTAGGCGCGCTCCGGGAAAGAAAAACATTCAGTACTTC
V: TRBV28; D: NA; size: NA; J: TRBJ1-5; CDR3: CASRPDSPYSNQPQHF; DNA: TGTGCCAGCAGGCCCGACAGCCCCTATAGCAATCAGCCCCAGCATTTT
V: TRBV10-3; D: NA; size: NA; J: TRBJ2-2; CDR3: CAIRNSNSNTGELFF; DNA: TGTGCCATCAGGAACAGCAACTCGAACACCGGGGAGCTGTTTTTT
V: TRBV7-9; D: TRBD1; size: NA; J: TRBJ1-5; CDR3: CASRAGGSDQPQHF; DNA: TGTGCCAGTCGAGCAGGGGGATCGGATCAGCCCCAGCATTTT
V: TRBV4-3; D: NA; size: once; J: TRBJ2-1; CDR3: CASSGTGAIAYSEQFF; DNA: TGCGCCAGCAGCGGGACGGGGGCAATAGCCTACAGTGAGCAGTTCTTC
V: TRBV5-1; D: NA; size: few; J: TRBJ2-6; CDR3: CASSPGPPGANVLTF; DNA: TGTGCCAGCAGTCCGGGGCCCCCCGGGGCCAACGTCCTGACTTTC
V: TRBV11-2; D: NA; size: NA; J: TRBJ2-5; CDR3: CASSYYSPWPYQETQYF; DNA: TGTGCCAGCAGCTACTATTCCCCGTGGCCGTACCAAGAGACCCAGTACTTC
V: TRBV20-1; D: TRBD1; size: few; J: TRBJ2-5; CDR3: CSASRQGRAETQYF; DNA: TGCAGTGCTAGCAGACAGGGTAGGGCAGAGACCCAGTACTTC
V: TRBV4-3; D: NA; size: few; J: TRBJ2-1; CDR3: CASSPRARDNEQFF; DNA: TGCGCCAGCAGCCCCCGGGCCAGGGACAATGAGCAGTTCTTC
V: TRBV10-2; D: TRBD1; size: few; J: TRBJ2-5; CDR3: CASSTGTGLETQYF; DNA: TGCGCCAGCAGTACCGGGACAGGGTTAGAGACCCAGTACTTC
V: TRBV29-1; D: NA; size: NA; J: TRBJ1-1; CDR3: CSVEDRPTEAFF; DNA: TGCAGCGTTGAAGACAGGCCGACTGAAGCTTTCTTT
V: TRBV7-9; D: NA; size: NA; J: TRBJ1-6; CDR3: CASSPRAGLNNSPLHF; DNA: TGTGCCAGCAGCCCCCGGGCAGGCCTTAATAATTCACCCCTCCACTTT
V: TRBV12-3/TRBV12-4; D: NA; size: few; J: TRBJ2-5; CDR3: CASRSDGETQYF; DNA: TGTGCCAGCAGGTCGGACGGAGAGACCCAGTACTTC
V: TRBV7-9; D: NA; size: NA; J: TRBJ1-2; CDR3: CASSLAGGSQNGYTF; DNA: TGTGCCAGCAGCTTAGCGGGGGGGAGTCAGAATGGCTACACCTTC
V: TRBV5-1; D: TRBD2; size: NA; J: TRBJ2-7; CDR3: CASRRSSGGTSYEQYF; DNA: TGCGCCAGCAGACGCAGTAGCGGGGGGACCTCCTACGAGCAGTACTTC
V: TRBV5-1; D: NA; size: NA; J: TRBJ1-4; CDR3: CASSLHGVNEKLFF; DNA: TGCGCCAGCAGCTTGCATGGGGTTAATGAAAAACTGTTTTTT
V: TRBV4-3; D: NA; size: NA; J: TRBJ2-7; CDR3: CASSQGAVTSYEQYF; DNA: TGCGCCAGCAGCCAGGGGGCAGTTACCTCCTACGAGCAGTACTTC
V: TRBV7-2; D: NA; size: NA; J: TRBJ1-6; CDR3: CASSRDRTLRSLHF; DNA: TGTGCCAGCAGCCGCGACAGGACTCTACGATCCCTCCACTTT
V: TRBV28; D: NA; size: few; J: TRBJ1-2; CDR3: CASRPGRENWDYGYTF; DNA: TGTGCCAGCAGACCGGGACGGGAAAATTGGGACTATGGCTACACCTTC